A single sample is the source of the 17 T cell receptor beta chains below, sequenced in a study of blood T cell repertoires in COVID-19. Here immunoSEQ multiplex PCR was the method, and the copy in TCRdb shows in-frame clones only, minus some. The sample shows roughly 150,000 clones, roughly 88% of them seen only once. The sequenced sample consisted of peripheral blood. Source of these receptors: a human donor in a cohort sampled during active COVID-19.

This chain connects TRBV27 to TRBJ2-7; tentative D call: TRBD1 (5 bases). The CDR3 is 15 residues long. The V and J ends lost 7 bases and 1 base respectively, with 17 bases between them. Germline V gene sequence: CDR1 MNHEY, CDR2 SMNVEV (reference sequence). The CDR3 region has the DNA TGTGCCAGCAAGAAGCAGGGCCCCGGGTCCTACGAGCAGTACTTC. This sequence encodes CASKKQGPGSYEQYF.

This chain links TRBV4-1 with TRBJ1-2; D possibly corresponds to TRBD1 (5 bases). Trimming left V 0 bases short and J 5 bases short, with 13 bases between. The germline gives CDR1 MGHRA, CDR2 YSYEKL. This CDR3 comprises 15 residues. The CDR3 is CASSQDPGFGYGYTF. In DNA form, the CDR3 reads TGCGCCAGCAGCCAAGATCCAGGGTTTGGGTATGGCTACACCTTC.

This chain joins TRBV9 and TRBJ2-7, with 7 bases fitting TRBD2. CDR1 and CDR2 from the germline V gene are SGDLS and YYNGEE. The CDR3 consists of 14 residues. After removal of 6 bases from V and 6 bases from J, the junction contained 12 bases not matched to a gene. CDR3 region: CASTPESGGGEQYF. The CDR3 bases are TGTGCCAGCACCCCCGAGTCGGGGGGAGGCGAGCAGTACTTC.

CDR3 protein: CAWSQANQPQHF. DNA of the CDR3: TGTGCCTGGAGCCAGGCTAATCAGCCCCAGCATTTT. The J gene is TRBJ1-5, the V gene TRBV30; no clear D. The CDR3 extends over 12 amino acids. Germline CDR1 is GTSNPN and CDR2 is SVGIG (reference sequence). Trimming removed 3 bases at V and 4 bases at J, with 7 bases between.

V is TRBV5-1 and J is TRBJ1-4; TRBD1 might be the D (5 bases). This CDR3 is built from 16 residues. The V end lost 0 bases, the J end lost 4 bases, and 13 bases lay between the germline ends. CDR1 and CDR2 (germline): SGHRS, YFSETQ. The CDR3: CASSLGVGQGNEKLFF. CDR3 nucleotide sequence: TGCGCCAGCAGCTTGGGGGTGGGCCAGGGTAATGAAAAACTGTTTTTT.

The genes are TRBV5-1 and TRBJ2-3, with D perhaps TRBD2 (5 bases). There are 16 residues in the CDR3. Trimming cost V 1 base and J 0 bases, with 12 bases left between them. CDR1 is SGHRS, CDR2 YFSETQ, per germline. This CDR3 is CASSLRVALSTDTQYF. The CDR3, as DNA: TGCGCCAGCAGCTTGAGGGTAGCGCTGAGCACAGATACGCAGTATTTT.

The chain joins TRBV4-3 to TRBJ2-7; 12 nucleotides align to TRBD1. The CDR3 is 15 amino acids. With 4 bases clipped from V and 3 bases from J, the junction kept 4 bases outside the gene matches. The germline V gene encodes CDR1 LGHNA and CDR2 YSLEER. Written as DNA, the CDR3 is TGCGCCAGCAGCCCCGGGACAGGGGGCTTCTACGAGCAGTACTTC. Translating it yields CASSPGTGGFYEQYF.

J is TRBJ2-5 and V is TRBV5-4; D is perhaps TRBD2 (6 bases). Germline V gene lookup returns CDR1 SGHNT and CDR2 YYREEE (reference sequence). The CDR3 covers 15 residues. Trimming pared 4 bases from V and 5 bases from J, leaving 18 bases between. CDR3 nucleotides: TGTGCCAGCAGCGAGCAGGGCCCCGGGGGTGAGACCCAGTACTTC. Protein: CASSEQGPGGETQYF.

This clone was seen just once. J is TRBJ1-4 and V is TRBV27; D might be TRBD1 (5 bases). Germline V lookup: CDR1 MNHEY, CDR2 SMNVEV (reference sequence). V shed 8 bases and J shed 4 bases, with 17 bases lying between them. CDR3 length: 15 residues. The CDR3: CASPWAGGGNEKLFF. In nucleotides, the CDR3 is TGTGCCAGCCCTTGGGCGGGGGGGGGTAATGAAAAACTGTTTTTT. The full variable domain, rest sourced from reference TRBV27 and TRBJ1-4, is EAQVTQNPRYLITVTGKKLTVTCSQNMNHEYMSWYRQDPGLGLRQIYYSMNVEVTDKGDVPEGYKVSRKEKRNFPLILESPSPNQTSLYFCASPWAGGGNEKLFFGSGTQLSVL.

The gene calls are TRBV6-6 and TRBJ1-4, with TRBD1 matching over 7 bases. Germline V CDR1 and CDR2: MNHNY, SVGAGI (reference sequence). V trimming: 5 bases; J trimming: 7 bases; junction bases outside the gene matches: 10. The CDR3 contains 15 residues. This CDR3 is CASSHPGQASEKLFF. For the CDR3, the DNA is TGTGCCAGCAGTCACCCCGGACAGGCGAGTGAAAAACTGTTTTTT.

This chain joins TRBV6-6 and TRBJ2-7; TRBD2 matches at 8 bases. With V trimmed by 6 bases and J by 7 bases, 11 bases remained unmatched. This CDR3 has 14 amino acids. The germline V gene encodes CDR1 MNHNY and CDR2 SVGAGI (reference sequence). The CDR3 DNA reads TGTGCCAGCAGCGGACTAGCCGCGACGAGGGAGCAGTACTTC. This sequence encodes CASSGLAATREQYF.

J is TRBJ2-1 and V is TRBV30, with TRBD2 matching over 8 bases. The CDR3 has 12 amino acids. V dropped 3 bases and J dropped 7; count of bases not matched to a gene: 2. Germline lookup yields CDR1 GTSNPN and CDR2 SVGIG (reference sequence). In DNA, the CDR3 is TGTGCCTGGAGAGCTAGCGGGAATGAGCAGTTCTTC. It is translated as CAWRASGNEQFF.

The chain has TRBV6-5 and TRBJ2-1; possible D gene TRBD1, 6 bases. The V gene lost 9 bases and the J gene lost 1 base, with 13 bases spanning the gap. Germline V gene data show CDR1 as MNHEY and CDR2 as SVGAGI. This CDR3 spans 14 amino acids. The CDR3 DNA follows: TGTGCCAGTGACAGGACCCTATCCTACAATGAGCAGTTCTTC. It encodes CASDRTLSYNEQFF.

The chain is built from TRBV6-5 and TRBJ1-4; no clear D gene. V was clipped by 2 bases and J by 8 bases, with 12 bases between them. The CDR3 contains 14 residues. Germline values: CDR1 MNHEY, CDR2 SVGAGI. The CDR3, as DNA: TGTGCCAGCAGTTACGTGAGCCCAAGCGAAAAACTGTTTTTT. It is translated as CASSYVSPSEKLFF.

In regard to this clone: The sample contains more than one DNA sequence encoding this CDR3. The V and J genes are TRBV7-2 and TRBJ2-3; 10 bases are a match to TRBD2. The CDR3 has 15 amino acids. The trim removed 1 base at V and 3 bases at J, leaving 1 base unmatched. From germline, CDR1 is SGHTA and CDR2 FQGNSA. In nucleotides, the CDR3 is TGTGCCAGCAGCTTAGTTAGCGGGGGGACAGATACGCAGTATTTT. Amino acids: CASSLVSGGTDTQYF.

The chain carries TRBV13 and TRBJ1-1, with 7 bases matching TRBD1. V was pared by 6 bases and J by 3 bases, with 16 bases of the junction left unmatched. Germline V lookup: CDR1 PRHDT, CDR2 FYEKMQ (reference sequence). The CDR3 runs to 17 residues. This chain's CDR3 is CASSTDRPLHEDTEAFF. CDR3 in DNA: TGTGCCAGCAGTACGGACAGGCCTTTACATGAGGACACTGAAGCTTTCTTT. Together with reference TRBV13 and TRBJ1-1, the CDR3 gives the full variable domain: AAGVIQSPRHLIKEKRETATLKCYPIPRHDTVYWYQQGPGQDPQFLISFYEKMQSDKGSIPDRFSAQQFSDYHSELNMSSLELGDSALYFCASSTDRPLHEDTEAFFGQGTRLTVV.

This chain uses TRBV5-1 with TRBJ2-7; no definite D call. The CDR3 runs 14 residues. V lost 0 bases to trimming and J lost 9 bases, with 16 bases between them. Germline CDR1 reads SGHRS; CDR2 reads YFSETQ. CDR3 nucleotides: TGCGCCAGCAGCTTGGGGTCAGGTTCCCCTGGGCAGTACTTC. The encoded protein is CASSLGSGSPGQYF.